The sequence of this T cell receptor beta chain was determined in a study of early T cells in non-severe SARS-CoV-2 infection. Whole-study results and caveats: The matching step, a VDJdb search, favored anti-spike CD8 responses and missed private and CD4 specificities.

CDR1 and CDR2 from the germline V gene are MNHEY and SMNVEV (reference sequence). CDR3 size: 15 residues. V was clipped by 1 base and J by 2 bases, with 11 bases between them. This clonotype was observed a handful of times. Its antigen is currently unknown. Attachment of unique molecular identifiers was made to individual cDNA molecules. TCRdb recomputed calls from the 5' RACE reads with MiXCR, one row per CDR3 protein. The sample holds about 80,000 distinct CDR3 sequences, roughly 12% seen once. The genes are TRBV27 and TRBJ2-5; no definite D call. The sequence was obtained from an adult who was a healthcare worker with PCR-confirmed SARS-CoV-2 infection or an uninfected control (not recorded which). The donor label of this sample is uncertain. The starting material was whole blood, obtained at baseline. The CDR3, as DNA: TGTGCCAGCAGTTTATTCCTTGGCAGTCAAGAGACCCAGTACTTC. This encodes CASSLFLGSQETQYF.